This TCR beta chain was sequenced during a study of resident and recirculating memory T cells in vitiligo (dated by TCRdb to between 2018 and 2020). Background on the whole study: For TCR beta sequencing, each of a few stable vitiligo patients provided PBMCs along with epidermis taken by shave biopsy from two lesional and two nonlesional sites. Samples were homogenized without cell sorting just before genomic DNA extraction with the Qiagen DNeasy Blood & Tissue Kit. The goal of the human TCR beta sequencing was to check whether lesional vitiligo skin contained specific clones that differed from the clones found in nonlesional skin and blood. Overall results and qualifications from the work: By overlap and correlation analysis, no significant repertoire overlap was shown between biopsies, even within a single patient, except for each lesion compared with itself. No unique dominant TCR clone was detected, and variation in clonality was observed among vitiligo lesions. Because TCR sequences were not shared across biopsy sites or across patients, the findings suggest that different lesions are infiltrated by different T cell clones, a pattern described as private specificity. Mechanistic studies in the future are needed to assess how much the detected T cell clones and the human Trm pools versus Tcm pools each contribute.

Vitiligo counted as stable when lesions had not changed during the previous 6 months. Stable patients also had to lack confetti depigmentation, a clinical sign of active vitiligo. Anyone who had been treated within the previous three months was excluded from the study. Ficoll density gradient centrifugation was used to isolate PBMCs from heparinized blood, after which the PBMCs were flash-frozen. TCR beta chains were amplified from genomic DNA with the immunoSEQ hsTCRB kit. The immunoSEQ service ran the sequencing of the TCR beta libraries on an Illumina MiSeq instrument. The study's processing was this. The immunoSEQ Analyzer was used to analyze the repertoire data. TCRdb holds this immuneACCESS table with in-frame rearrangements only. Some clones are missing; in checked studies, unresolved V genes explain under half, and the rest has no known cause. V and J calls and clone size come straight from that table; D and trimming were deduced from the DNA. This sample lists roughly 80,000 clones; about 91% were detected once. About 5.5% of the sample is in the top ten clones.

In this sample, this clone turned up once. Its target antigen remains unknown. Base-call qualities are not available, and no considerably larger clone is one nucleotide away. Specimen: blood. This TCR derives from a male donor with vitiligo.

The sequenced DNA: TGTGCCAGCAGCGTGAGCGGGAGGGAAGGAGATACGCAGTATTTT. It translates to CASSVSGREGDTQYF. Recombination linked TRBV9 to TRBJ2-3; TRBD2 lines up with 10 middle nucleotides. Compared with germline, V lacks 2 bases and J lacks 5 bases; bases without a gene match: 5. The CDR3 numbers 15 residues from cysteine through phenylalanine. The CDR3 DNA has 45 bases and is translated from base 1. Reading the germline V gene gives CDR1 SGDLS and CDR2 YYNGEE. The CDR3 plus the reference TRBV9 and TRBJ2-3 genes for the other parts give the full variable domain: DSGVTQTPKHLITATGQRVTLRCSPRSGDLSVYWYQQSLDQGLQFLIQYYNGEERAKGNILERFSAQQFPDLHSELNLSSLELGDSALYFCASSVSGREGDTQYFGPGTRLTVL.